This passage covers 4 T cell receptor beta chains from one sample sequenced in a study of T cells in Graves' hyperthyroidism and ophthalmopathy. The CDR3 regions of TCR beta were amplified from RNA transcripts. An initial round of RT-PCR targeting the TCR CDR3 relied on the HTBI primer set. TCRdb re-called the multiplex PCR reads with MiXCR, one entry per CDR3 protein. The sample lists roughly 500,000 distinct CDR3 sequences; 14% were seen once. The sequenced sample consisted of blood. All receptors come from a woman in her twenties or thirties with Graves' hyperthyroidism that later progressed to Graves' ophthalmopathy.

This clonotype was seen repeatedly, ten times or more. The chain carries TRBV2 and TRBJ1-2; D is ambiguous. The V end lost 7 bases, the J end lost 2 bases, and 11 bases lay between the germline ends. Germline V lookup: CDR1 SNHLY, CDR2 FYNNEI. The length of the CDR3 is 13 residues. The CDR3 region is CASIWTENYGYTF. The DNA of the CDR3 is TGTGCCAGCATCTGGACCGAGAACTATGGCTACACCTTC.

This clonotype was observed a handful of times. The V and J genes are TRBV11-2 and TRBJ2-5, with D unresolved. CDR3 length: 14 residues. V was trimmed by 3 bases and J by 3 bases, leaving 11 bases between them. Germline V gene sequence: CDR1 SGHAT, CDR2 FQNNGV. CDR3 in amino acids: CASSLVEREETQYF. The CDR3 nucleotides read TGTGCCAGCAGCTTGGTGGAACGGGAAGAGACCCAGTACTTC.

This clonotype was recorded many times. CDR3: CASSFSIRQFF. Here the CDR3 DNA reads TGTGCCAGCAGCTTCTCCATCCGTCAGTTCTTC. The chain carries TRBV7-2 and TRBJ2-1; D is ambiguous. Between the trimmed V and J ends, which lost 3 bases and 13 bases, there was a span of 10 bases. The CDR3 has 11 residues. CDR1 is SGHTA and CDR2 is FQGNSA in the germline V gene.

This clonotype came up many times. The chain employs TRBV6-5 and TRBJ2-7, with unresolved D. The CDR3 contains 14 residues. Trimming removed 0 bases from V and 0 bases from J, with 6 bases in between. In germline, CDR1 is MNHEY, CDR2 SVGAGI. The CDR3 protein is CASSYSGTSYEQYF. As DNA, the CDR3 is TGTGCCAGCAGTTACTCGGGCACCTCCTACGAGCAGTACTTC.